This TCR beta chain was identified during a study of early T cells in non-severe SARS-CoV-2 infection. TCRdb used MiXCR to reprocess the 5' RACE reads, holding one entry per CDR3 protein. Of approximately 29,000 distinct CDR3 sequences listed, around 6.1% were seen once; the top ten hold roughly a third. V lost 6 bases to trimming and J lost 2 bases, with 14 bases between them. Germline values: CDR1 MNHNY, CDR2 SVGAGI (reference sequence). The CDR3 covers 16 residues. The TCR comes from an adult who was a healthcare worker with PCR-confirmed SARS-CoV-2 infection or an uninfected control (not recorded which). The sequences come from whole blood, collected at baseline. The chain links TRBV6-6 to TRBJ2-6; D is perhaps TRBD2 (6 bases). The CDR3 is CASRSVGGAGANVLTF. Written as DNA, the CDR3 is TGTGCCAGCAGATCAGTCGGCGGGGCTGGGGCCAACGTCCTGACTTTC.